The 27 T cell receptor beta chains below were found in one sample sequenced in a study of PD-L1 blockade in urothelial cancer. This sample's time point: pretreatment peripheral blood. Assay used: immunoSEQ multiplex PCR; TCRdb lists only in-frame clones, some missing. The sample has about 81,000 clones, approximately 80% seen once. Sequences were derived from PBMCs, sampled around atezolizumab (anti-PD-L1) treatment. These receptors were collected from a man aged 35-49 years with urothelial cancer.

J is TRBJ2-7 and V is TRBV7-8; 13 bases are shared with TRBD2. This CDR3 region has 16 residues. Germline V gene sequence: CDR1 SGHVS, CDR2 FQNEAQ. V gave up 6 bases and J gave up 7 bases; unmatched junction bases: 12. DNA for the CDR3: TGTGCCAGCAGATCCGGGACTAGCGGGACCCATAATGAGCAGTACTTC. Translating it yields CASRSGTSGTHNEQYF.

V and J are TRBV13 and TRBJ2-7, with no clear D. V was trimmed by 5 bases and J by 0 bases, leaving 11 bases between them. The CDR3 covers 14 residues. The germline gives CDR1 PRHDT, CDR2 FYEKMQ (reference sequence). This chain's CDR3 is CASSRKSSSYEQYF. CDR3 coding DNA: TGTGCCAGCAGCCGTAAAAGTAGCTCCTACGAGCAGTACTTC.

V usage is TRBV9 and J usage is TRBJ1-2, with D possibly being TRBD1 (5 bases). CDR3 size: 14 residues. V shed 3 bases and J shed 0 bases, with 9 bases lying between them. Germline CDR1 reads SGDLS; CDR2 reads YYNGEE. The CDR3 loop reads CASSGRQSNYGYTF. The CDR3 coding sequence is TGTGCCAGCAGCGGAAGACAGTCTAACTATGGCTACACCTTC.

This CDR3 reads CASSYSAWPSYEQYF. The CDR3 nucleotides are TGTGCCAGCAGTTACTCGGCTTGGCCCTCCTACGAGCAGTACTTC. The chain has TRBV6-5 and TRBJ2-7; D is uncertain. Germline V CDR1 and CDR2: MNHEY, SVGAGI. The CDR3 has 15 residues. V gave up 0 bases and J gave up 0 bases, with 9 bases separating them.

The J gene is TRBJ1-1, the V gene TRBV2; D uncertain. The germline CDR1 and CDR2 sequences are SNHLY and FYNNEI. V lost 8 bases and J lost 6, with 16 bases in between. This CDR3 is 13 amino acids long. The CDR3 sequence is CASLFPVIPEAFF. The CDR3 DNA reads TGTGCCAGCCTTTTCCCGGTAATTCCTGAAGCTTTCTTT.

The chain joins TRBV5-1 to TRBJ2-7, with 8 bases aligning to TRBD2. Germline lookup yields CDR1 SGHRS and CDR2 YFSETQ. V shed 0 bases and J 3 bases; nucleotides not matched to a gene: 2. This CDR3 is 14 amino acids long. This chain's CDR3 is CASSLGLAIYEQYF. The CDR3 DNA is TGCGCCAGCAGCTTGGGACTAGCGATCTACGAGCAGTACTTC.

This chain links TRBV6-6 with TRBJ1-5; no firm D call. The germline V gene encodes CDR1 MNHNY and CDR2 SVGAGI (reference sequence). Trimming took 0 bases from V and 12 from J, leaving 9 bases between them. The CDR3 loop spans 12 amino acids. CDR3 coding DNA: TGTGCCAGCAGTTACTCGAGTCGTTACCAGCATTTT. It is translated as CASSYSSRYQHF.

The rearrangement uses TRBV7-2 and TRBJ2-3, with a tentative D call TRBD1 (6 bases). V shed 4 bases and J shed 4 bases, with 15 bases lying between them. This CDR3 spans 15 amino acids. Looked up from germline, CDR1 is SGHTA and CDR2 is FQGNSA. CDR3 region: CASSSTGWGSDTQYF. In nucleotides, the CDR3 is TGTGCCAGCAGCTCCACAGGGTGGGGCTCAGATACGCAGTATTTT.

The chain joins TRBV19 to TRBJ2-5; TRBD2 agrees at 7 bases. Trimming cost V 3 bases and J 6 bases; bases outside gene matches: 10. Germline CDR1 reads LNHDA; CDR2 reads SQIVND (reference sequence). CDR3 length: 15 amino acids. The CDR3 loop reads CASSMGGGVTQTQYF. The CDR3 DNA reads TGTGCCAGTAGTATGGGGGGAGGGGTCACACAGACCCAGTACTTC.

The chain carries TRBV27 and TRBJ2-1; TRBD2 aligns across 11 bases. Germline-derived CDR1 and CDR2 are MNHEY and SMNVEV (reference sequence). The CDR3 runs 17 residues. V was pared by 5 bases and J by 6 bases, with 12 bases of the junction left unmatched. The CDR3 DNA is TGTGCCAGCAGTCTTCGAATAGCGGGAGGGCCAGGCAATGAGCAGTTCTTC. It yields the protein CASSLRIAGGPGNEQFF.

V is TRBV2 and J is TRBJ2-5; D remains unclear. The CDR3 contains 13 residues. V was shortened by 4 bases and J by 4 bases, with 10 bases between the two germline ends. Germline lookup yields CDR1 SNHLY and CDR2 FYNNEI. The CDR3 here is CASSVGLRETQYF. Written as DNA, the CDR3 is TGTGCCAGCAGTGTGGGCTTGCGAGAGACCCAGTACTTC.

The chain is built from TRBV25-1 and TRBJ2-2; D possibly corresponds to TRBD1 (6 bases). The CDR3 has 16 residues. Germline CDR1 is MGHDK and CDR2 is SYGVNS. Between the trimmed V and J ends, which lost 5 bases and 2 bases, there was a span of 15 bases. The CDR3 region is CASSPIGTSNTGELFF. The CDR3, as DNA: TGTGCCAGCAGTCCTATCGGGACATCCAACACCGGGGAGCTGTTTTTT.

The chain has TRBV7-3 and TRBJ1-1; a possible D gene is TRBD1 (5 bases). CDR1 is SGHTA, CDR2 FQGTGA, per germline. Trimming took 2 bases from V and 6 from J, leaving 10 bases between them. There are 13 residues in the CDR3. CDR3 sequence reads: CASSLGAVSEAFF. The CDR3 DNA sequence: TGTGCCAGCAGCTTAGGGGCAGTATCTGAAGCTTTCTTT.

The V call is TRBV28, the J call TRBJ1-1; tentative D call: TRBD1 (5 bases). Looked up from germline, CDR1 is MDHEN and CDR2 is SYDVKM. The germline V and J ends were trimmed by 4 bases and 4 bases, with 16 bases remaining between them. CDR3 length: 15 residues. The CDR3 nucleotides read TGTGCCAGCAGTTCGCCCCTCGGACACCTCACTGAAGCTTTCTTT. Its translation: CASSSPLGHLTEAFF. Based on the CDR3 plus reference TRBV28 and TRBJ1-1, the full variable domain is DVKVTQSSRYLVKRTGEKVFLECVQDMDHENMFWYRQDPGLGLRLIYFSYDVKMKEKGDIPEGYSVSREKKERFSLILESASTNQTSMYLCASSSPLGHLTEAFFGQGTRLTVV.

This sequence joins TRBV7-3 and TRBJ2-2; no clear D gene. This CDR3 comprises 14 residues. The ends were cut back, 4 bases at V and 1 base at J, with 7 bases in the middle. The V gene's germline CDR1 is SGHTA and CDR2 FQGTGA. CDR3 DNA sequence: TGTGCCAGCAGCTACCAACAGAACACCGGGGAGCTGTTTTTT. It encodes CASSYQQNTGELFF.

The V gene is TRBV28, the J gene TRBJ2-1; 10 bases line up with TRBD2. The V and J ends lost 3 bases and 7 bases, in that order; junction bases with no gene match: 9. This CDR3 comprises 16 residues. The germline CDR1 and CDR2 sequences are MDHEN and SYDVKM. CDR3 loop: CASSLGSGRAGNEQFF. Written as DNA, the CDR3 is TGTGCCAGCAGTTTGGGGAGCGGGAGGGCCGGGAATGAGCAGTTCTTC.

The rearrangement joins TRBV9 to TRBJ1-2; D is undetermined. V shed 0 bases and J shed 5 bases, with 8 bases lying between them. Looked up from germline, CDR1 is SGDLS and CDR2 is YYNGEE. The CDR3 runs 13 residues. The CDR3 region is CASSVDPSYGYTF. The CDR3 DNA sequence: TGTGCCAGCAGCGTAGACCCTAGTTATGGCTACACCTTC.

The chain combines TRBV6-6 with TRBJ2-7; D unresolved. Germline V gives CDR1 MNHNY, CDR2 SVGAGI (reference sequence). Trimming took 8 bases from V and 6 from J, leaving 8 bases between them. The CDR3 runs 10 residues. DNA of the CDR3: TGTGCCAGCGGAGTATCCGAGCAGTACTTC. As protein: CASGVSEQYF.

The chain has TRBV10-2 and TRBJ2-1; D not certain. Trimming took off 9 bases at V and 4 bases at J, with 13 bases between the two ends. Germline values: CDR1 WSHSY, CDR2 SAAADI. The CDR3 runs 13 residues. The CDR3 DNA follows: TGCGCCAGTACGAGTCCCCCTTACAATGAGCAGTTCTTC. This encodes CASTSPPYNEQFF.

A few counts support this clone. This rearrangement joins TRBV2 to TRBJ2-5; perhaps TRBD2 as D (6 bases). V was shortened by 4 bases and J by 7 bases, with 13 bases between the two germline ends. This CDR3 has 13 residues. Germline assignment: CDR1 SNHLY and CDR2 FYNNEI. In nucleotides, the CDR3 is TGTGCCAGCAGTGTTGGGCGGGGAGGGACCCAGTACTTC. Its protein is CASSVGRGGTQYF.

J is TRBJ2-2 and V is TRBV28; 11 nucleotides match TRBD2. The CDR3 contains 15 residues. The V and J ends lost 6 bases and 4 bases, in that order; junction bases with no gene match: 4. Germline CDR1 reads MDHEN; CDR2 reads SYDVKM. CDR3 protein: CASRLAGELTGELFF. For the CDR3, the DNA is TGTGCCAGCAGACTAGCGGGAGAGCTCACCGGGGAGCTGTTTTTT.

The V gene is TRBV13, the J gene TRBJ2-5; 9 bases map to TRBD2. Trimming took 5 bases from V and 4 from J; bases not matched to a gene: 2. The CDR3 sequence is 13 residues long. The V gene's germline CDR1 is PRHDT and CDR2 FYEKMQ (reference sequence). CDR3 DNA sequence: TGTGCCAGCAGCCTACTAGCGGGAGAGACCCAGTACTTC. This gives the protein CASSLLAGETQYF. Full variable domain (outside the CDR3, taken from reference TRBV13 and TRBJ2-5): AAGVIQSPRHLIKEKRETATLKCYPIPRHDTVYWYQQGPGQDPQFLISFYEKMQSDKGSIPDRFSAQQFSDYHSELNMSSLELGDSALYFCASSLLAGETQYFGPGTRLLVL.

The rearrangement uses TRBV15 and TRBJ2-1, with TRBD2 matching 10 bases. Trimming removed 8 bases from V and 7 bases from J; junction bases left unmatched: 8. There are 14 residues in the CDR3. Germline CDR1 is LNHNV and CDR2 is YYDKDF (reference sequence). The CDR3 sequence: CATRSSGSPNEQFF. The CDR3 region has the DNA TGTGCCACCCGCTCTAGCGGGAGTCCTAATGAGCAGTTCTTC.

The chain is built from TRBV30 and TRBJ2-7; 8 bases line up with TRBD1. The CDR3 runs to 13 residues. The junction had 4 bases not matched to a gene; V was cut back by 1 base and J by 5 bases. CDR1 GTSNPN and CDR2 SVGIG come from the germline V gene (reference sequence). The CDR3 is CAWSATGAHEQYF. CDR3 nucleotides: TGTGCCTGGAGTGCGACAGGGGCCCACGAGCAGTACTTC. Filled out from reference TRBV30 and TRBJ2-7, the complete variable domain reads SQTIHQWPATLVQPVGSPLSLECTVEGTSNPNLYWYRQAAGRGLQLLFYSVGIGQISSEVPQNLSASRPQDRQFILSSKKLLLSDSGFYLCAWSATGAHEQYFGPGTRLTVT.

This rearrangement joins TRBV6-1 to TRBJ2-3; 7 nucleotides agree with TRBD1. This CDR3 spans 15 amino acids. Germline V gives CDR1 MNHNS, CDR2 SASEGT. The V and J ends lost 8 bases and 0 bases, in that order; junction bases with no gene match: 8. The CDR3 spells CASRPGTASTDTQYF. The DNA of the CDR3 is TGTGCCAGCCGACCGGGGACAGCGAGCACAGATACGCAGTATTTT.

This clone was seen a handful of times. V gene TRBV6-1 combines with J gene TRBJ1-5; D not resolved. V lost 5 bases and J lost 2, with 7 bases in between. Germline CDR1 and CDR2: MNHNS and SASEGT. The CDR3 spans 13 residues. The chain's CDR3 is CASSTAGNQPQHF. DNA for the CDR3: TGTGCCAGCAGTACAGCCGGCAATCAGCCCCAGCATTTT.

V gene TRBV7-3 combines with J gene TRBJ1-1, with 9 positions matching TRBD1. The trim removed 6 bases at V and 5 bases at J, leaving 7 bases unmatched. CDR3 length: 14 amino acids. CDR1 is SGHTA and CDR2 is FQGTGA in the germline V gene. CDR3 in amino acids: CASRRDRVNTEAFF. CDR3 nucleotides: TGTGCCAGCAGACGGGACAGGGTTAATACTGAAGCTTTCTTT.